One sample yielded the 30 T cell receptor beta chains listed below, sequenced in a study of somatic mutations in cytotoxic T cells in rheumatoid arthritis (TCRdb year 2017). Library creation used the immunoSEQ multiplex PCR assay. This immuneACCESS table, as held by TCRdb, lists in-frame sequences with V and J called but not all clones. Of the missing ones, under half trace to an unresolved V gene in checked studies; the others have no known cause. This sample holds some 16,000 clones; 65% to 80% were observed only once. Of the sample, approximately 5% is held by the ten largest clones. The sample taken for sequencing was CD8+ T cells sorted from blood. These receptors came from an adult with rheumatoid arthritis.

The chain combines TRBV4-1 with TRBJ2-2; D is undetermined. Trimming pared 3 bases from V and 7 bases from J, leaving 15 bases between. Germline V gene sequence: CDR1 MGHRA, CDR2 YSYEKL. This CDR3 comprises 15 residues. The CDR3 DNA reads TGCGCCAGCAGCCAGATTCTAAGGACGGACGGGGAGCTGTTTTTT. It translates to CASSQILRTDGELFF.

This clone was seen a few times. The J gene is TRBJ1-1, the V gene TRBV30; D is unresolved. CDR3 length equals 11 residues. Germline lookup yields CDR1 GTSNPN and CDR2 SVGIG (reference sequence). V shed 1 base and J shed 12 bases, with 12 bases lying between them. The CDR3 spells CAWSEAKWPFF. CDR3 nucleotides: TGTGCCTGGAGTGAGGCCAAGTGGCCTTTCTTT.

This chain joins TRBV10-3 and TRBJ1-2; the match to TRBD1 covers 7 bases. The J segment lost 1 base and the V segment lost 10 bases, leaving 6 bases of the junction unmatched. The CDR3 is 13 amino acids. CDR1 ENHRY and CDR2 SYGVKD come from the germline V gene. The CDR3 here is CANGDRDNYGYTF. CDR3 bases: TGTGCCAATGGAGACAGGGATAACTATGGCTACACCTTC.

In its sample, this clone ranks as medium-sized. The chain employs TRBV5-6 and TRBJ2-7; no definite D call. The CDR3 spans 14 residues. Per germline, CDR1 SGHDT and CDR2 YYEEEE. Trimming shortened V by 4 bases and J by 4 bases, and 15 bases separated the two germline ends. Here the CDR3 DNA reads TGTGCCAGCAGCCCCGGTAGAGGTCGGTACGAGCAGTACTTC. This encodes CASSPGRGRYEQYF.

The chain is built from TRBV9 and TRBJ2-1; D tentatively reads TRBD1 or TRBD2 (5 bases each). The CDR3 consists of 15 residues. CDR1 is SGDLS, CDR2 YYNGEE, per germline. Trimming took off 0 bases at V and 2 bases at J, with 9 bases between the two ends. The DNA of the CDR3 is TGTGCCAGCAGCGTAGGATCGGGACCCTACAATGAGCAGTTCTTC. Protein: CASSVGSGPYNEQFF.

J is TRBJ2-5 and V is TRBV15; tentatively, D is TRBD2 (5 bases). This CDR3 has 14 residues. The germline V gene has CDR1 LNHNV and CDR2 YYDKDF (reference sequence). CDR3 amino acids: CVGEGKVGKETQYF. CDR3 bases: TGTGTGGGAGAGGGCAAGGTGGGAAAAGAGACCCAGTACTTC.

The chain employs TRBV27 and TRBJ2-3; no definite D call. Germline V gene lookup returns CDR1 MNHEY and CDR2 SMNVEV (reference sequence). The CDR3 is 15 amino acids. The V gene lost 2 bases and the J gene lost 1 base, with 10 bases spanning the gap. CDR3 loop: CASSLIEAGTDTQYF. The CDR3 DNA is TGTGCCAGCAGTTTAATTGAGGCAGGCACAGATACGCAGTATTTT.

The chain combines TRBV7-9 with TRBJ2-7; 7 bases fit TRBD1. The CDR3 sequence is 13 residues long. The trim removed 3 bases at V and 7 bases at J, leaving 6 bases unmatched. Germline V gives CDR1 SEHNR, CDR2 FQNEAQ (reference sequence). The CDR3 DNA is TGTGCCAGCAGCTTCCAGGGGGTAACTGAGCAGTACTTC. Translating gives CASSFQGVTEQYF.

This clone was seen a single time. This chain joins TRBV7-2 and TRBJ2-4; the match to TRBD2 covers 10 bases. V gave up 5 bases and J gave up 6 bases; unmatched junction bases: 10. The CDR3 has 16 residues. Germline CDR1 and CDR2: SGHTA and FQGNSA. The CDR3 sequence: CASSPGAGGPRNIQYF. CDR3 DNA: TGTGCCAGCAGCCCTGGAGCGGGGGGGCCTAGAAACATTCAGTACTTC.

This clone was picked up a small number of times. The rearrangement uses TRBV9 and TRBJ1-1; a weak D match, TRBD1 (5 bases). Germline values: CDR1 SGDLS, CDR2 YYNGEE. The ends were cut back, 2 bases at V and 0 bases at J, with 8 bases in the middle. The CDR3 runs to 14 residues. The CDR3 sequence is CASSVRQLNTEAFF. CDR3 nucleotides: TGTGCCAGCAGCGTCCGACAGCTGAACACTGAAGCTTTCTTT. Filled out from reference TRBV9 and TRBJ1-1, the complete variable domain reads DSGVTQTPKHLITATGQRVTLRCSPRSGDLSVYWYQQSLDQGLQFLIQYYNGEERAKGNILERFSAQQFPDLHSELNLSSLELGDSALYFCASSVRQLNTEAFFGQGTRLTVV.

DNA of the CDR3: TGTGCCAGCAGCTTAGCTCCTCATTGGGGGGAGACCCAGTACTTC. This encodes CASSLAPHWGETQYF. The chain uses TRBV7-2 and TRBJ2-5; perhaps D is TRBD1 or TRBD2 (5 bases each). The V gene lost 0 bases and the J gene lost 5 bases, with 13 bases spanning the gap. This CDR3 contains 15 residues. Germline CDR1 and CDR2: SGHTA and FQGNSA.

The chain carries TRBV19 and TRBJ2-7; D is uncertain. Germline lookup yields CDR1 LNHDA and CDR2 SQIVND (reference sequence). Trimming removed 6 bases at V and 2 bases at J, with 11 bases between. This CDR3 contains 13 residues. CDR3 sequence (DNA): TGTGCCAGTAGCCCCAGACACACCTACGAGCAGTACTTC. Translation: CASSPRHTYEQYF.

The rearrangement joins TRBV7-9 to TRBJ2-7; 8 bases align to TRBD2. Germline lookup yields CDR1 SEHNR and CDR2 FQNEAQ (reference sequence). The ends lost 1 base at V and 4 bases at J; junction bases unmatched: 3. The length of the CDR3 is 14 residues. The CDR3: CASSLGAGGYEQYF. The DNA for the CDR3 is TGTGCCAGCAGCTTAGGTGCGGGGGGATACGAGCAGTACTTC.

The V gene is TRBV9, the J gene TRBJ1-5; TRBD1 matches 9 bases. The CDR3 contains 15 residues. CDR1 SGDLS and CDR2 YYNGEE come from the germline V gene. Trimming removed 3 bases from V and 1 base from J; junction bases left unmatched: 2. The CDR3 DNA is TGTGCCAGCAGCGCTGGGACAGGGAGCAATCAGCCCCAGCATTTT. This codes for CASSAGTGSNQPQHF. Together with reference TRBV9 and TRBJ1-5, the CDR3 gives the full variable domain: DSGVTQTPKHLITATGQRVTLRCSPRSGDLSVYWYQQSLDQGLQFLIQYYNGEERAKGNILERFSAQQFPDLHSELNLSSLELGDSALYFCASSAGTGSNQPQHFGDGTRLSIL.

This chain connects TRBV2 to TRBJ2-2, with no clear D. Germline CDR1 is SNHLY and CDR2 is FYNNEI. The CDR3 sequence is 12 residues long. The V and J ends lost 8 bases and 0 bases respectively, with 4 bases between them. The CDR3 reads CASGTNTGELFF. The CDR3 DNA sequence: TGTGCCAGCGGAACGAACACCGGGGAGCTGTTTTTT.

This chain joins TRBV7-9 and TRBJ2-2; D ambiguous. The CDR3 spans 13 residues. V lost 1 base and J 7 bases, leaving 7 bases between the germline ends. Per germline, CDR1 SEHNR and CDR2 FQNEAQ (reference sequence). The CDR3 loop reads CASSLVLVGELFF. The CDR3 nucleotides read TGTGCCAGCAGCTTAGTCTTGGTCGGGGAGCTGTTTTTT.

On this clone: The same CDR3 is also encoded by other DNA sequences in this sample. The chain couples TRBV9 to TRBJ2-7; TRBD2 matches 7 bases. Germline V gives CDR1 SGDLS, CDR2 YYNGEE. V trimming: 7 bases; J trimming: 1 base; junction bases outside the gene matches: 5. CDR3 size: 13 residues. The CDR3 region is CASGPGRSYEQYF. The CDR3 DNA sequence: TGTGCCAGCGGGCCCGGGAGGTCCTACGAGCAGTACTTC.

The rearrangement links TRBV7-6 to TRBJ1-6; tentative D call: TRBD1 (5 bases). This CDR3 has 15 residues. Trimming left V 5 bases short and J 0 bases short, with 8 bases between. In germline, CDR1 is SGHVS, CDR2 FNYEAQ. As DNA, the CDR3 is TGTGCCAGCAGCCGTGACAGCTCCTATAATTCACCCCTCCACTTT. It translates to CASSRDSSYNSPLHF.

J is TRBJ1-1 and V is TRBV27, with a weak D call TRBD1 (6 bases). From germline, CDR1 is MNHEY and CDR2 SMNVEV (reference sequence). The germline V and J ends were trimmed by 5 bases and 1 base, with 11 bases remaining between them. This CDR3 region has 14 residues. CDR3: CASSLQGKNTEAFF. CDR3 bases: TGTGCCAGCAGTCTGCAGGGGAAGAACACTGAAGCTTTCTTT.

The chain has TRBV15 and TRBJ2-3; D gene unclear. CDR1 and CDR2 from the germline V gene are LNHNV and YYDKDF (reference sequence). V dropped 3 bases and J dropped 2 bases, with 12 bases sitting between them. The CDR3 is 15 amino acids. The CDR3 is CATSRERLVTDTQYF. The DNA of the CDR3 is TGTGCCACCAGCAGGGAGCGACTTGTCACAGATACGCAGTATTTT.

V gene TRBV4-2 combines with J gene TRBJ2-7; 15 bases agree with TRBD2. The CDR3 is 17 amino acids. Trimming took 4 bases from V and 0 from J; bases not matched to a gene: 4. Looked up from germline, CDR1 is LGHNA and CDR2 is YNFKEQ. As DNA, the CDR3 is TGTGCCAGCAGCCGGGGACTAGCGGGGGGTTACTCCTACGAGCAGTACTTC. Its translation: CASSRGLAGGYSYEQYF.

The chain uses TRBV25-1 and TRBJ2-2; D possibly corresponds to TRBD1 (6 bases). CDR3 length: 13 residues. The V end lost 4 bases, the J end lost 6 bases, and 9 bases lay between the germline ends. CDR1 is MGHDK, CDR2 SYGVNS, per germline. The CDR3 is CASSGQGPGELFF. For the CDR3, the DNA is TGTGCCAGCAGTGGCCAGGGGCCCGGGGAGCTGTTTTTT.

CDR3 bases: TGTGCCAGTAATACAGGAATCTCGAGTCAGCCCCAGCATTTT. Its protein is CASNTGISSQPQHF. This chain joins TRBV19 and TRBJ1-5, with D maybe TRBD1 (5 bases). V was clipped by 7 bases and J by 6 bases, with 16 bases between them. Germline CDR1 reads LNHDA; CDR2 reads SQIVND (reference sequence). This CDR3 spans 14 amino acids.

This rearrangement joins TRBV6-1 to TRBJ1-2, with D unresolved. There are 13 residues in the CDR3. Trimming removed 6 bases at V and 5 bases at J, with 13 bases between. The germline CDR1 and CDR2 sequences are MNHNS and SASEGT. CDR3 in amino acids: CASRAEWPYGYTF. CDR3 DNA sequence: TGTGCCAGCAGGGCTGAATGGCCATATGGCTACACCTTC.

The chain recombines TRBV5-6 with TRBJ1-5; D is unresolved. Germline V gene data show CDR1 as SGHDT and CDR2 as YYEEEE. Deletions cut 0 bases from V and 0 bases from J, with 4 bases between. This CDR3 is built from 14 residues. CDR3 loop: CASSLAGSNQPQHF. CDR3 DNA sequence: TGTGCCAGCAGCTTGGCAGGTAGCAATCAGCCCCAGCATTTT.

This clone was observed a handful of times. The chain couples TRBV7-9 to TRBJ1-5; no clear D gene. The V end lost 0 bases, the J end lost 8 bases, and 17 bases lay between the germline ends. The CDR3 runs to 16 residues. Germline-derived CDR1 and CDR2 are SEHNR and FQNEAQ (reference sequence). The CDR3 coding sequence is TGTGCCAGCAGCTTAGCGAGTTCGGCAGGCCGGGAGCCCCAGCATTTT. Translating gives CASSLASSAGREPQHF.

The V call is TRBV5-6, the J call TRBJ2-3; 7 bases map to TRBD1. CDR1 and CDR2 (germline): SGHDT, YYEEEE. The CDR3 runs 16 residues. The J segment lost 1 base and the V segment lost 0 bases, leaving 5 bases of the junction unmatched. The CDR3 protein is CASSLGWTGGTDTQYF. DNA for the CDR3: TGTGCCAGCAGCTTGGGGTGGACAGGAGGCACAGATACGCAGTATTTT.

V is TRBV4-1 and J is TRBJ2-7; a weak D match, TRBD2 (5 bases). The CDR3 sequence is 13 residues long. Germline loops: CDR1 MGHRA, CDR2 YSYEKL. With 3 bases removed from V and 5 bases from J, the gap between germline ends came to 11 bases. The CDR3 protein is CASSHIGEHEQYF. CDR3 coding DNA: TGCGCCAGCAGCCATATCGGGGAGCACGAGCAGTACTTC.

This clone was found once. The rearrangement links TRBV21-1 to TRBJ1-5; no check of the table's D call, TRBD1, against the DNA was made. TRBV21-1 is labeled a pseudogene. The CDR3 length is 14 residues. CDR3 sequence (DNA): TGTGCCAGCAGGGGCCACTGGGGCAATCAGCCCCAGCATTTT. Protein: CASRGHWGNQPQHF.

This clone was observed once. The chain is built from TRBV5-5 and TRBJ1-5; D remains unclear. V shed 2 bases and J shed 5 bases, with 8 bases lying between them. CDR1 is SGHKS, CDR2 YYEKEE, per germline (reference sequence). The CDR3 extends over 13 amino acids. DNA for the CDR3: TGTGCCAGCAGCTTCAGGAGGGATCAGCCCCAGCATTTT. Its protein product is CASSFRRDQPQHF.